The rows below give T cell receptor beta chains drawn from one sample of a study of T cell responses to AZD1222 COVID-19 vaccine. Clones were sequenced by immunoSEQ multiplex PCR, and TCRdb holds only the in-frame ones, with some missing. The sample has some 110,000 clones; about 87% are singletons. Source: peripheral blood, taken on day 0 of AZD1222 vaccination. These receptors originate from an adult in good health. Both conserved end residues are part of each CDR3. D genes are given only for firm matches. Size values are once, few and many counts, or a class for expanded clones, and some rows have none.

V gene	D gene	clone size	J gene	CDR3 protein	CDR3 DNA
TRBV10-3	NA	NA	TRBJ1-5	CAISADSNQPQHF	TGTGCCATCAGTGCCGACAGTAATCAGCCCCAGCATTTT
TRBV7-2	NA	NA	TRBJ2-2	CASSLVAGPGTGELFF	TGTGCCAGCAGCTTAGTGGCAGGGCCGGGCACCGGGGAGCTGTTTTTT
TRBV19	TRBD1	NA	TRBJ1-5	CASTGQGTRGNQPQHF	TGTGCCAGTACGGGACAGGGTACGCGGGGCAATCAGCCCCAGCATTTT
TRBV11-2	TRBD2	NA	TRBJ2-3	CASSLELAGGTDTQYF	TGTGCCAGCAGCTTAGAACTAGCGGGGGGCACAGATACGCAGTATTTT
TRBV18	NA	NA	TRBJ1-5	CASSPGFGSNQPQHF	TGTGCCAGCTCACCGGGGTTTGGGAGCAATCAGCCCCAGCATTTT
TRBV7-2	NA	once	TRBJ1-1	CASSLIAGSAFF	TGTGCCAGCAGCTTAATTGCGGGATCAGCTTTCTTT
TRBV28	NA	NA	TRBJ1-1	CASSLISREGAFF	TGTGCCAGCAGTTTAATTTCCAGGGAAGGCGCTTTCTTT
TRBV28	TRBD2	NA	TRBJ2-1	CASSLRLAGFSSYNEQFF	TGTGCCAGCAGTTTAAGACTAGCGGGCTTTAGCTCCTACAATGAGCAGTTCTTC
TRBV6-2/TRBV6-3	NA	NA	TRBJ2-3	CASSYSWGGKEDTQYF	TGTGCCAGCAGTTACTCGTGGGGCGGGAAGGAAGATACGCAGTATTTT
TRBV5-1	NA	NA	TRBJ2-1	CASSSALPHNEQFF	TGCGCCAGCAGCTCGGCTCTCCCCCACAATGAGCAGTTCTTC
TRBV7-3	NA	NA	TRBJ2-2	CASSLNGRPGELFF	TGTGCCAGCAGCTTAAATGGCAGGCCCGGGGAGCTGTTTTTT
TRBV12-3/TRBV12-4	NA	NA	TRBJ2-7	CASSPAAGYEQYF	TGTGCCAGCAGCCCCGCGGCGGGCTACGAGCAGTACTTC
TRBV19	NA	NA	TRBJ1-2	CASSIGAANYGYTF	TGTGCCAGTAGTATAGGGGCAGCAAACTATGGCTACACCTTC
TRBV6-4	NA	NA	TRBJ1-2	CASSDSSRGRSFGYTF	TGTGCCAGCAGTGACTCGAGTCGTGGACGCAGTTTCGGCTACACCTTC
TRBV7-2	NA	NA	TRBJ2-5	CASSSDAQETQYF	TGTGCCAGCAGCTCCGATGCGCAAGAGACCCAGTACTTC
TRBV3-1/TRBV3-2	NA	NA	TRBJ1-2	CASSQGPGVGYTF	TGTGCCAGCAGCCAAGGTCCAGGGGTGGGCTACACCTTC
TRBV9	NA	NA	TRBJ2-7	CASSSLPSYEQYF	TGTGCCAGCAGCTCCTTACCCTCCTACGAGCAGTACTTC
TRBV5-8	NA	once	TRBJ2-1	CASSSKQAYNEQFF	TGTGCCAGCAGCTCTAAACAAGCCTACAATGAGCAGTTCTTC
TRBV5-4	NA	few	TRBJ2-2	CALKRGGVGTGELFF	TGTGCCCTCAAACGTGGGGGAGTGGGCACCGGGGAGCTGTTTTTT
TRBV4-2	NA	NA	TRBJ1-6	CASSQVPKRKDSPLHF	TGTGCCAGCAGTCAAGTCCCAAAAAGGAAGGATTCACCCCTCCACTTT
TRBV28	NA	NA	TRBJ2-2	CASNRVGNTGELFF	TGTGCCAGCAACCGGGTCGGGAACACCGGGGAGCTGTTTTTT
TRBV7-8	NA	NA	TRBJ2-7	CASSSQNSDEQYF	TGTGCCAGCAGCTCCCAAAACTCCGACGAGCAGTACTTC
TRBV3-1/TRBV3-2	TRBD2	NA	TRBJ2-5	CASSPGRGKKQETQYF	TGTGCCAGCAGCCCGGGGCGGGGGAAAAAACAAGAGACCCAGTACTTC
TRBV28	NA	once	TRBJ1-5	CASSTDRSNQPQHF	TGTGCCAGCAGCACCGACAGGAGCAATCAGCCCCAGCATTTT
TRBV19	TRBD1	NA	TRBJ1-5	CASRRQDRGNQPQHF	TGTGCCAGTAGGCGACAGGACAGGGGGAATCAGCCCCAGCATTTT
TRBV7-2	NA	once	TRBJ2-5	CASSPPMASLSRTQYF	TGTGCCAGCAGCCCACCGATGGCGTCCCTTTCCCGGACCCAGTACTTC
TRBV4-3	NA	NA	TRBJ2-4	CASSQVWQKGKNIQYF	TGCGCCAGCAGCCAAGTCTGGCAAAAAGGCAAAAACATTCAGTACTTC
TRBV3-1/TRBV3-2	NA	once	TRBJ1-1	CASSAMPGAEAFF	TGTGCCAGCAGCGCTATGCCAGGAGCTGAAGCTTTCTTT
TRBV10-3	NA	NA	TRBJ2-3	CAISGTATDTQYF	TGTGCCATCAGTGGCACAGCCACAGATACGCAGTATTTT
TRBV7-2	TRBD2	NA	TRBJ2-1	CASSARRGGAYNEQFF	TGTGCCAGCAGCGCCCGGCGGGGGGGCGCTTACAATGAGCAGTTCTTC
TRBV16	TRBD1	NA	TRBJ1-2	CASSQSRGAGYTF	TGTGCCAGCAGCCAATCCAGGGGGGCTGGCTACACCTTC
TRBV19	NA	NA	TRBJ2-2	CASRDAPNTGELFF	TGTGCCAGTAGAGACGCGCCGAACACCGGGGAGCTGTTTTTT
TRBV27	TRBD1	NA	TRBJ2-7	CASRRSGTDNSYEQYF	TGTGCCAGCAGACGCTCAGGGACAGACAACTCCTACGAGCAGTACTTC
TRBV10-3	TRBD1	NA	TRBJ1-1	CAISAWTGEAFF	TGTGCCATCAGTGCCTGGACAGGAGAAGCTTTCTTT
TRBV21-1	NA	NA	TRBJ2-5	CASSKDPKRLKETQYF	TGTGCCAGCAGCAAAGACCCAAAGAGACTTAAAGAGACCCAGTACTTC
TRBV18	NA	NA	TRBJ1-1	CASSSGPGPNTEAFF	TGTGCCAGCTCATCTGGGCCGGGGCCGAACACTGAAGCTTTCTTT
TRBV19	TRBD2	NA	TRBJ2-7	CASSLAASGPYEQYF	TGTGCCAGTAGTCTTGCGGCTAGCGGGCCTTACGAGCAGTACTTC
TRBV11-2	NA	NA	TRBJ2-5	CASSLSHSGGETQYF	TGTGCCAGCAGCTTAAGTCACTCTGGGGGTGAGACCCAGTACTTC
TRBV29-1	TRBD1	NA	TRBJ2-7	CSSRQGNEQYF	TGCAGCTCTAGACAGGGGAACGAGCAGTACTTC
TRBV28	NA	NA	TRBJ1-3	CASSQWGVYSGNTIYF	TGTGCCAGCAGCCAATGGGGAGTCTACTCTGGAAACACCATATATTTT
TRBV3-1/TRBV3-2	TRBD1	NA	TRBJ2-7	CASSQFGTVYEQYF	TGTGCCAGCAGCCAGTTTGGGACAGTCTACGAGCAGTACTTC